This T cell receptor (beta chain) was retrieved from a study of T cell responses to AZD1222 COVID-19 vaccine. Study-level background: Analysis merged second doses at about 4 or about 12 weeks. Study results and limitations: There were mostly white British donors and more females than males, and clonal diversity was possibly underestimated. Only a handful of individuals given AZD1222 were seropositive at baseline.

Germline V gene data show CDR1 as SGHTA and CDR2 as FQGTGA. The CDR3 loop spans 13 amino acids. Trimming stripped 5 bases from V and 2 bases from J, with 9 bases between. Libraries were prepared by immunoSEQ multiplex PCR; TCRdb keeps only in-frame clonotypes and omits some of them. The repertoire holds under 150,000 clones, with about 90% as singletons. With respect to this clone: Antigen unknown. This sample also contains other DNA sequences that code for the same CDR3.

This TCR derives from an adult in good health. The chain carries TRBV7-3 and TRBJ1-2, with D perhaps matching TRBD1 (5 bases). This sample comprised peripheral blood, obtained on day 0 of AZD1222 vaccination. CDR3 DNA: TGTGCCAGCAGCCCAGACAGAAACTATGGCTACACCTTC. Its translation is CASSPDRNYGYTF.